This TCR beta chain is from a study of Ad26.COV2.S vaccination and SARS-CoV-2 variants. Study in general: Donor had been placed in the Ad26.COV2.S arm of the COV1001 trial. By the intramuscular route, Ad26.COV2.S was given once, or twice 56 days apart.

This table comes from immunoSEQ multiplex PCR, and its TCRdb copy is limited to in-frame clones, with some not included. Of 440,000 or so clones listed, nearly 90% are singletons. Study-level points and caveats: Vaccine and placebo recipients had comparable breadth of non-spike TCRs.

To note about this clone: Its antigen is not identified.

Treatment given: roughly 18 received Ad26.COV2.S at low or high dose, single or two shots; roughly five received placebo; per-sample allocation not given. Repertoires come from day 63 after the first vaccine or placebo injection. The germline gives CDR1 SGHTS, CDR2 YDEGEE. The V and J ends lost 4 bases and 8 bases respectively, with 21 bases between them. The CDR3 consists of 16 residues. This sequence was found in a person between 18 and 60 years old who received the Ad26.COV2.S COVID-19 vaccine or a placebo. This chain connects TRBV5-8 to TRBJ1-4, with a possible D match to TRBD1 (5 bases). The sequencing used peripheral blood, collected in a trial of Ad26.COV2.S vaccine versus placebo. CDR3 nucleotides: TGTGCCAGCAGCGGGGACCCCACCCAGCGATGGGAAAAACTGTTTTTT. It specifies CASSGDPTQRWEKLFF.